This TCR beta chain came from a study of shared clonotypes between healthy human individuals. About the research overall: CD4 naive and memory got three plates each, CD8 naive two, CD8 memory one. The study, taken as a whole, reports: Clonotypes shared by all four sorted-subset donors had higher generation probabilities than non-shared clonotypes.

Concerning this clone: As yet, its antigen is unknown. Other DNA sequences in the same sample also yield this CDR3.

Trimming removed 5 bases from V and 4 bases from J, with 6 bases in between. CDR1 and CDR2 (germline): MDHEN, SYDVKM. This CDR3 spans 11 amino acids. The assay was immunoSEQ multiplex PCR, and TCRdb's table has in-frame clones only and misses some. Seen here are fewer than 1 million clones, around 96% observed once, and the top ten hold less than 0.25%. CD45RO-negative, CCR7-positively selected cells formed the naive CD8 fraction, excluding terminally differentiated effector memory CD45RA+ cells. The sequencing sample was made of naive CD8+ T cells sorted from blood. The TCR was taken from a man aged 25-45 years in good health. This chain links TRBV28 with TRBJ2-7; D ambiguous. CDR3 protein: CASSRGYEQYF. The CDR3 DNA is TGTGCCAGCAGTCGCGGATACGAGCAGTACTTC.